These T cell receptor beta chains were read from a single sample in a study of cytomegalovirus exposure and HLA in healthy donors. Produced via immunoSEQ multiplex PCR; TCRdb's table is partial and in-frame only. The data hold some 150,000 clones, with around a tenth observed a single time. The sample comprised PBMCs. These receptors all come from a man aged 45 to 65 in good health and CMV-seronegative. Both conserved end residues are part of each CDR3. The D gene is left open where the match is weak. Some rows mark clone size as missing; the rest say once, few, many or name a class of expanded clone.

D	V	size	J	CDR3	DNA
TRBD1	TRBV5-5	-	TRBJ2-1	CASSWTGWGNEQFF	TGTGCCAGCAGCTGGACAGGGTGGGGGAATGAGCAGTTCTTC
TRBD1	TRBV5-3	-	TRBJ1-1	CARSLGTGRPTEAFF	TGTGCCAGAAGCTTAGGGACAGGGAGGCCCACTGAAGCTTTCTTT
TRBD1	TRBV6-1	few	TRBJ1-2	CASSGPDRVDYGYTF	TGTGCCAGCAGTGGGCCCGACAGGGTTGACTATGGCTACACCTTC
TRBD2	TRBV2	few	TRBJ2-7	CASSVGLAGRREQYF	TGTGCCAGCAGTGTAGGACTAGCAGGGAGGAGGGAGCAGTACTTC
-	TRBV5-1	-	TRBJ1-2	CASSLEYRVTGYTF	TGCGCCAGCAGCTTGGAATACAGGGTTACTGGCTACACCTTC
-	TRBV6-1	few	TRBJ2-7	CASSQPADSSYEQYF	TGTGCCAGCAGTCAGCCCGCGGACAGCTCCTACGAGCAGTACTTC
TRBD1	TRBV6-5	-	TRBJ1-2	CASKRTPDRNYGYTF	TGTGCCAGCAAGAGAACTCCGGACAGGAACTATGGCTACACCTTC
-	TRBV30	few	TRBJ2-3	CAWSRLQGHTQYF	TGTGCCTGGAGTCGACTCCAGGGTCATACGCAGTATTTT
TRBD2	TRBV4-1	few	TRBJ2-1	CASSSGGVPSYNEQFF	TGCGCCAGCAGCTCCGGGGGGGTCCCTTCCTACAATGAGCAGTTCTTC
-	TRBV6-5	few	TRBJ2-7	CASSSLSSYEQYF	TGTGCCAGCAGTTCTCTGAGCTCCTACGAGCAGTACTTC
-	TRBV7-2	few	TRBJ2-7	CASSQRTPYEQYF	TGTGCCAGCAGTCAAAGGACACCCTACGAGCAGTACTTC
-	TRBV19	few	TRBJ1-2	CASSSQGRANYGYTF	TGTGCCAGTAGTTCACAGGGTAGAGCTAACTATGGCTACACCTTC
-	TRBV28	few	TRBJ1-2	CASSPIGRANYGYTF	TGTGCCAGCAGCCCCATCGGCAGGGCGAACTATGGCTACACCTTC
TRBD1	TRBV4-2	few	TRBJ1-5	CASSRGQGNNQPQHF	TGTGCCAGCAGCCGGGGACAGGGAAACAATCAGCCCCAGCATTTT
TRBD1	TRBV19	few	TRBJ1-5	CASSMGQGVQPQHF	TGTGCCAGTAGTATGGGGCAGGGGGTTCAGCCCCAGCATTTT
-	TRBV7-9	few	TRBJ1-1	CASSLAAENTEAFF	TGTGCCAGCAGCTTAGCGGCGGAGAACACTGAAGCTTTCTTT
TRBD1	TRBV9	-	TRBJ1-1	CASSPHYRGAEAFF	TGTGCCAGCAGCCCGCATTACAGGGGGGCTGAAGCTTTCTTT
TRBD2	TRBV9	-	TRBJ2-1	CASSVNAGGPYEQFF	TGTGCCAGCAGCGTAAATGCGGGAGGGCCCTATGAGCAGTTCTTC
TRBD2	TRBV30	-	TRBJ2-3	CASGPSGGGDTQYF	TGTGCCTCAGGGCCTAGCGGGGGGGGAGATACGCAGTATTTT
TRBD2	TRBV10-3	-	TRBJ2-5	CAISESGGGETQYF	TGTGCCATCAGTGAGTCGGGGGGGGGAGAGACCCAGTACTTC
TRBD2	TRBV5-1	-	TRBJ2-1	CASSLALAEASEQFF	TGCGCCAGCAGCTTGGCTCTAGCGGAGGCCTCGGAGCAGTTCTTC
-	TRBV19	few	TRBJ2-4	CASSTPGHLRDIQYF	TGTGCCAGTAGTACGCCGGGACACTTAAGGGACATTCAGTACTTC
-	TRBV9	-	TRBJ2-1	CASSVGSAVPFGEQFF	TGTGCCAGCAGCGTAGGATCAGCGGTCCCTTTTGGGGAGCAGTTCTTC